The next 24 T cell receptor beta chains were all read from a single sample in a study of T cells in Graves' hyperthyroidism and ophthalmopathy. Amplification targeted TCR beta CDR3 regions from RNA transcripts. The HTBI set primed first-round TCR CDR3 RT-PCR. Each CDR3 protein gets one entry after TCRdb re-called the multiplex PCR reads with MiXCR. The top ten hold less than 15% of the sample, which has over 350,000 distinct CDR3 sequences, about 14% seen once. Sequenced: blood. The receptors come from a man younger than 30 with Graves' ophthalmopathy.

This clonotype was observed many times. The chain couples TRBV7-9 to TRBJ2-5, with a possible D match to TRBD1 (6 bases). V shed 6 bases and J shed 2 bases, with 13 bases lying between them. The CDR3 runs 14 residues. Germline V gene lookup returns CDR1 SEHNR and CDR2 FQNEAQ (reference sequence). The CDR3 DNA reads as TGTGCCAGCAGTTTAACAGGGAATCAAGAGACCCAGTACTTC. Translated: CASSLTGNQETQYF.

A few counts support this clonotype. This chain links TRBV7-9 with TRBJ1-6; D is unresolved. The V end was cut by 5 bases, the J end by 9 bases, with 11 bases between. Germline V CDR1 and CDR2: SEHNR, FQNEAQ (reference sequence). This CDR3 comprises 13 residues. The CDR3 DNA reads as TGTGCCAGCAGCCCCAGCGGGGTTTCACCCCTCCACTTT. Protein: CASSPSGVSPLHF. Looking up the rest from reference TRBV7-9 and TRBJ1-6 gives the full variable domain: DTGVSQNPRHKITKRGQNVTFRCDPISEHNRLYWYRQTLGQGPEFLTYFQNEAQLEKSRLLSDRFSAERPKGSFSTLEIQRTEQGDSAMYLCASSPSGVSPLHFGNGTRLTVT.

This clonotype was counted at least ten times. The rearrangement links TRBV12-3 or TRBV12-4 to TRBJ1-1, with D tentatively TRBD1 (5 bases). Deletions cut 5 bases from V and 5 bases from J, with 9 bases between. CDR3 length: 12 amino acids. The CDR3 spells CASSGTWTEAFF. Written as DNA, the CDR3 is TGTGCCAGCAGTGGGACGTGGACTGAAGCTTTCTTT.

This clonotype was counted ten times or more. This chain uses TRBV3-1 with TRBJ1-5, with TRBD1 as a possible D gene (6 bases). Germline V lookup: CDR1 LGHDT, CDR2 YNNKEL (reference sequence). The V end was cut by 2 bases, the J end by 6 bases, with 11 bases between. The CDR3 contains 14 residues. The CDR3 coding sequence is TGTGCCAGCAGCCAATACTCACAGGGTCAGCCCCAGCATTTT. As protein: CASSQYSQGQPQHF.

This chain's CDR3 is CASSLRVNTEAFF. CDR3 in DNA: TGTGCCAGCAGCTTGCGGGTGAACACTGAAGCTTTCTTT. The chain is built from TRBV13 and TRBJ1-1; no firm D call. This CDR3 spans 13 amino acids. Trimming stripped 3 bases from V and 0 bases from J, with 5 bases between. Germline V gives CDR1 PRHDT, CDR2 FYEKMQ (reference sequence).

This clonotype occurred a few times. The J gene is TRBJ2-5, the V gene TRBV20-1, with 7 bases fitting TRBD2. With V trimmed by 2 bases and J by 3 bases, 6 bases remained unmatched. This CDR3 comprises 14 residues. Germline CDR1 is DFQATT and CDR2 is SNEGSKA (reference sequence). The CDR3 reads CSARKAGSEETQYF. The CDR3 DNA sequence: TGCAGTGCTAGAAAAGCGGGGTCTGAAGAGACCCAGTACTTC.

Many counts were recorded for this clonotype. V and J are TRBV20-1 and TRBJ1-1; tentatively, D is TRBD1 (6 bases). This CDR3 has 15 residues. V lost 2 bases and J 1 base, leaving 14 bases between the germline ends. Germline V gives CDR1 DFQATT, CDR2 SNEGSKA (reference sequence). CDR3 region: CSARNPTGQNTEAFF. The CDR3 DNA reads TGCAGTGCTAGAAACCCGACAGGCCAGAACACTGAAGCTTTCTTT.

This clonotype was counted ten times or more. This sequence joins TRBV12-3 or TRBV12-4 and TRBJ2-3; TRBD2 aligns across 9 bases. The CDR3 length is 16 residues. Germline trimming cut 3 bases from V and 0 bases from J; bases unmatched to any gene: 4. The CDR3 coding sequence is TGTGCCAGCAGTTTTAACGCGGGAGGGAGCACAGATACGCAGTATTTT. Its protein product is CASSFNAGGSTDTQYF.

This clonotype was seen at least ten times. The genes are TRBV11-3 and TRBJ2-7, with D possibly TRBD1 on 6 matching bases. Germline V gives CDR1 SGHNT, CDR2 YENEEA. The CDR3 contains 15 residues. V was pared by 0 bases and J by 3 bases, with 12 bases between. This CDR3 is CASSLDQGQDYEQYF. The CDR3 coding sequence is TGTGCCAGCAGCTTAGATCAGGGACAAGACTACGAGCAGTACTTC.

This clonotype was seen a few times. The chain joins TRBV9 to TRBJ1-4, with 8 bases lining up with TRBD1. Per the germline V gene, CDR1 is SGDLS and CDR2 is YYNGEE. The trim removed 0 bases at V and 7 bases at J, leaving 8 bases unmatched. The CDR3 is 16 residues long. Here the CDR3 DNA reads TGTGCCAGCAGCGTAGGAGGGACAGGAGGGAGTGAAAAACTGTTTTTT. Its protein product is CASSVGGTGGSEKLFF.

In its sample, this clonotype was seen many times. The V gene is TRBV20-1, the J gene TRBJ2-1, with TRBD2 matching 10 bases. In germline, CDR1 is DFQATT, CDR2 SNEGSKA (reference sequence). The CDR3 extends over 15 amino acids. V shed 3 bases, J shed 6 bases, and the junction held 8 bases outside the gene matches. CDR3: CSARTAGGPGNEQFF. CDR3 DNA sequence: TGCAGTGCTAGGACAGCGGGGGGGCCCGGCAATGAGCAGTTCTTC.

Notes on this clonotype: This may come from a read error, since a much larger clone is one base off. The gene calls are TRBV19 and TRBJ2-5, with 9 positions matching TRBD1. The CDR3 consists of 15 residues. Germline CDR1 and CDR2: LNHDA and SQIVND (reference sequence). The chain's CDR3 is CASSVTGTGQETQHF. The CDR3, as DNA: TGTGCCAGTAGTGTAACCGGGACAGGGCAAGAGACCCAGCACTTC.

This clonotype was found many times. The chain uses TRBV3-1 and TRBJ1-2; D not resolved. This CDR3 spans 13 amino acids. The V gene's germline CDR1 is LGHDT and CDR2 YNNKEL (reference sequence). Between the trimmed V and J ends, which lost 4 bases and 1 base, there was a span of 7 bases. This chain's CDR3 is CASSPGINYGYTF. The CDR3 DNA reads as TGTGCCAGCAGCCCGGGTATTAACTATGGCTACACCTTC.

This clonotype appeared many times. The genes are TRBV28 and TRBJ2-7, with D tentatively TRBD2 (5 bases). The germline V gene encodes CDR1 MDHEN and CDR2 SYDVKM. Trimming stripped 0 bases from V and 4 bases from J, with 10 bases between. This CDR3 spans 14 amino acids. The CDR3 protein is CASSLWAEAYEQYF. In nucleotides, the CDR3 is TGTGCCAGCAGTTTATGGGCGGAGGCATACGAGCAGTACTTC.

The gene calls are TRBV19 and TRBJ2-7; possibly TRBD2 for D (5 bases). V shed 3 bases and J shed 6 bases, with 15 bases lying between them. This CDR3 region has 14 residues. The germline CDR1 and CDR2 sequences are LNHDA and SQIVND (reference sequence). The CDR3 region is CASSMWTPTGEQYF. CDR3 bases: TGTGCCAGTAGTATGTGGACTCCAACGGGCGAGCAGTACTTC.

The table lists this clonotype with a few counts. The chain recombines TRBV5-1 with TRBJ1-2; D might be TRBD1 (5 bases). This CDR3 has 21 residues. Per germline, CDR1 SGHRS and CDR2 YFSETQ. V was shortened by 1 base and J by 0 bases, with 28 bases between the two germline ends. CDR3 sequence (DNA): TGCGCCAGCAGCTTGTGGGGCAGGGCCAACACAGCACTGTATTCTAACTATGGCTACACCTTC. This translates into CASSLWGRANTALYSNYGYTF.

This clonotype was picked up a small number of times. CDR3: CARGAGAGDTQYF. Written as DNA, the CDR3 is TGCGCCAGGGGCGCGGGAGCTGGAGATACGCAGTATTTT. The rearrangement joins TRBV10-2 to TRBJ2-3, with 7 nucleotides matching TRBD2. The CDR3 length is 13 residues. The germline CDR1 and CDR2 sequences are WSHSY and SAAADI. Trimming took 9 bases from V and 5 from J; bases not matched to a gene: 8.

The table lists this clonotype with many counts. The V call is TRBV7-9, the J call TRBJ2-2, with 12 bases that match TRBD2. This CDR3 has 17 amino acids. V lost 10 bases to trimming and J lost 7 bases; unmatched junction nucleotides: 16. Germline V gives CDR1 SEHNR, CDR2 FQNEAQ (reference sequence). CDR3 nucleotides: TGTGCCACCACACGGTTGACTAGCGGGAGTATGAACGGGGAGCTGTTTTTT. Its protein product is CATTRLTSGSMNGELFF.

This clonotype was seen repeatedly, ten times or more. The rearrangement joins TRBV27 to TRBJ2-7, with D possibly being TRBD1 or TRBD2 (5 bases each). Germline CDR1 is MNHEY and CDR2 is SMNVEV (reference sequence). The CDR3 contains 13 residues. Trimming shortened V by 5 bases and J by 1 base, and 9 bases separated the two germline ends. The CDR3 spells CASSTRGSYEQYF. Written as DNA, the CDR3 is TGTGCCAGCAGTACGAGGGGTTCCTACGAGCAGTACTTC.

V usage is TRBV20-1 and J usage is TRBJ1-1; D unclear. Trimming cost V 6 bases and J 1 base, with 15 bases left between them. The CDR3 has 14 residues. CDR1 DFQATT and CDR2 SNEGSKA come from the germline V gene (reference sequence). CDR3 sequence (DNA): TGCAGTGCCAAAAGCCGGGCCTCGAACACTGAAGCTTTCTTT. It translates to CSAKSRASNTEAFF.

This clonotype was found many times. The V gene is TRBV27, the J gene TRBJ1-1; 9 bases are shared with TRBD1. CDR3 length: 14 amino acids. Trimming cost V 4 bases and J 5 bases; bases outside gene matches: 5. Germline lookup yields CDR1 MNHEY and CDR2 SMNVEV (reference sequence). The CDR3 coding sequence is TGTGCCAGCAGTTCCTCGGGACAGGGTACTGAAGCTTTCTTT. Its protein product is CASSSSGQGTEAFF.

The CDR3 region is CASSKTSGVGTEAFF. Here the CDR3 DNA reads TGTGCCAGCAGCAAGACGTCGGGGGTCGGCACTGAAGCTTTCTTT. The J gene is TRBJ1-1, the V gene TRBV5-4; a possible D gene is TRBD1 (5 bases). V was shortened by 4 bases and J by 4 bases, with 17 bases between the two germline ends. This CDR3 region has 15 residues. Germline V CDR1 and CDR2: SGHNT, YYREEE (reference sequence).

CDR3: CASRQGQLAFF. The CDR3 DNA is TGTGCCAGCAGACAGGGACAGCTGGCTTTCTTT. V and J are TRBV6-1 and TRBJ1-1, with 7 bases identical to TRBD1. The germline V gene has CDR1 MNHNS and CDR2 SASEGT. Trimming took 6 bases from V and 11 from J; bases not matched to a gene: 6. The CDR3 totals 11 residues.

This clonotype has at least ten counts. The genes are TRBV12-3 or TRBV12-4 and TRBJ1-5, with D possibly TRBD1 on 5 matching bases. The CDR3 has 15 residues. Trimming shortened V by 6 bases and J by 0 bases, and 12 bases separated the two germline ends. The CDR3 DNA reads TGTGCCAGCAGATCCGGGACGGGTAGCAATCAGCCCCAGCATTTT. This codes for CASRSGTGSNQPQHF.